These T cell receptor beta chains were read from a single sample in a study of T cell responses to AZD1222 COVID-19 vaccine. Using immunoSEQ multiplex PCR, the repertoire was profiled, and TCRdb retains in-frame clones only, with some absent. The table records about 150,000 clones, around 88% of them present only once. Sample: peripheral blood, taken on day 0 of AZD1222 vaccination. These receptors were collected from an adult in good health. Each CDR3 is given with its conserved first and last residue. A D gene is named only where the DNA matches it firmly. Rows may omit the clone size; those that give it use once, few, many or a size class.

j_gene	d_gene	abundance	v_gene	CDR3aa	CDR3nt
TRBJ1-2	.	few	TRBV6-5	CASRIIGPNYGYTF	TGTGCCAGCAGGATCATAGGTCCGAACTATGGCTACACCTTC
TRBJ2-1	.	.	TRBV28	CASNRGGEQFF	TGTGCCAGTAACAGGGGAGGAGAGCAGTTCTTC
TRBJ1-5	.	.	TRBV28	CASSFGRGNFQPQHF	TGTGCCAGCAGTTTTGGCAGGGGAAATTTCCAGCCCCAGCATTTT
TRBJ1-2	.	.	TRBV19	CASSMKALEGYTF	TGTGCCAGTAGTATGAAGGCCCTGGAAGGCTACACCTTC
TRBJ1-2	.	.	TRBV3-1/TRBV3-2	CASSQEPNYGYTF	TGTGCCAGCAGCCAAGAGCCAAATTATGGCTACACCTTC
TRBJ2-3	TRBD2	.	TRBV30	CACSGRRDVRDTQYF	TGTGCCTGCTCCGGGAGGCGGGACGTGCGTGATACGCAGTATTTT
TRBJ1-1	.	.	TRBV7-9	CASSSERNLFDTEAFF	TGTGCCAGCAGCTCAGAGCGTAACCTCTTCGACACTGAAGCTTTCTTT
TRBJ1-1	TRBD1	.	TRBV27	CASSPRGTGKNTEAFF	TGTGCCAGCAGTCCCCGGGGGACAGGGAAGAACACTGAAGCTTTCTTT
TRBJ1-1	.	.	TRBV11-2	CASSPGVEAFF	TGTGCCAGCAGCCCTGGGGTTGAAGCTTTCTTT
TRBJ1-3	.	.	TRBV25-1	CASRTIKPTSDGRNTIYF	TGTGCCAGCAGGACTATAAAACCAACCTCGGACGGCAGAAACACCATATATTTT
TRBJ1-2	.	.	TRBV7-9	CASSLARRTDSYGYTF	TGTGCCAGCAGCTTAGCTCGACGGACCGACTCATATGGCTACACCTTC
TRBJ2-3	TRBD2	.	TRBV13	CASSSYTRTSGRPVADTQYF	TGTGCCAGCAGCTCCTATACGCGGACTAGCGGGAGGCCGGTGGCAGATACGCAGTATTTT
TRBJ2-1	TRBD2	.	TRBV7-8	CASSPRLAGAGHGEQFF	TGTGCCAGCAGCCCTCGACTAGCGGGGGCGGGCCACGGAGAGCAGTTCTTC
TRBJ1-4	.	.	TRBV25-1	CASSEWVSPEKLFF	TGTGCCAGCAGTGAATGGGTCAGTCCAGAAAAACTGTTTTTT
TRBJ2-7	.	.	TRBV11-2	CASSLRDINYEQYF	TGTGCCAGCAGCCTCCGGGACATCAACTACGAGCAGTACTTC